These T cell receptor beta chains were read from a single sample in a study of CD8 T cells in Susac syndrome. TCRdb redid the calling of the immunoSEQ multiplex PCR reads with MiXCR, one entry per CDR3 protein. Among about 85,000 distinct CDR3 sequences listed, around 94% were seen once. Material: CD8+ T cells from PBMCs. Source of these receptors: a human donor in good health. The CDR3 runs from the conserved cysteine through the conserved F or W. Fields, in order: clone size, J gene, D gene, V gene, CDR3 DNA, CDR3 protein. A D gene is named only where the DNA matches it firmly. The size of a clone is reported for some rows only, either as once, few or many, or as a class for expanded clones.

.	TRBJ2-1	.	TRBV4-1	TGCGCCAGCAGCCAAGAACCGGCAATCAATGAGCAGTTCTTC	CASSQEPAINEQFF
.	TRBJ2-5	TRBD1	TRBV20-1	TGCAGTGCTAGAGTTAACAGGGGGGTTGTTGAGACCCAGTACTTC	CSARVNRGVVETQYF
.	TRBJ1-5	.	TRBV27	TGTGCCAGCAGACTACAGGGTACCAATCAGCCCCAGCATTTT	CASRLQGTNQPQHF
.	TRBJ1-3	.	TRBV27	TGTGCCTCAGGGTCAGGCTCTGGAAACACCATATATTTT	CASGSGSGNTIYF
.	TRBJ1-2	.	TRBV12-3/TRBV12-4	TGTGCCAGCAGTGTTGGGACACCGCACCACACCTTC	CASSVGTPHHTF
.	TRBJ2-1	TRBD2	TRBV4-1	TGCGCCAGCAGCCTTTTCAGGACTAGCGGGGGGACTGAGCAGTTCTTC	CASSLFRTSGGTEQFF
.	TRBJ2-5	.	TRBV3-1	TGTGCCAGCAGCCACAGGTCCCGGAGCGGGGAGACCCAGTACTTC	CASSHRSRSGETQYF
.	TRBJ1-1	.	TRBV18	TGTGCCAGCCACCAGGGAGGGAACACTGAAGCTTTCTTT	CASHQGGNTEAFF
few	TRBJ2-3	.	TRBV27	TGTGCCAGCAGTTTCGGCGGACCGGATACGCAGTATTTT	CASSFGGPDTQYF
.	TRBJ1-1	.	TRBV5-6	TGTGCCAGCAGATTAACCTACGGGGGCACTGAAGCTTTCTTT	CASRLTYGGTEAFF
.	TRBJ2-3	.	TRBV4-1	TGCGCCAGCAGCCAAGAGGTGGTTAGCGGAGGGGCAGATACGCAGTATTTT	CASSQEVVSGGADTQYF
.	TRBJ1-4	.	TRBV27	TGTGCCAGCAGTCCCTCCCCGGTTAATGAAAAACTGTTTTTT	CASSPSPVNEKLFF
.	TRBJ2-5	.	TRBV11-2	TGTGCCAGCAGCTTAACCCCGGGTAACTACCAAGAGACCCAGTACTTC	CASSLTPGNYQETQYF
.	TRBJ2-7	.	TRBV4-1	TGCGCCAGCAGCACGCGGACGGGGTCCTACGAGCAGTACTTC	CASSTRTGSYEQYF
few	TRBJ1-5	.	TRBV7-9	TGTGCCAGCAGCTTAGGTGAGCAGCCCCAGCATTTT	CASSLGEQPQHF
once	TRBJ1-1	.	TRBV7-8	TGTGCCAGCAGCCGGACCTATGTACTAGAGACTGAAGCTTTCTTT	CASSRTYVLETEAFF
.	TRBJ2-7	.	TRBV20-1	TGCAGTGCTACCCGATACAGCGACTCCTACGAGCAGTACTTC	CSATRYSDSYEQYF
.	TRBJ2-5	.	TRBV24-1	TGTGCCACCAGTGAACGGGAGACTGGAGAGACCCAGTACTTC	CATSERETGETQYF
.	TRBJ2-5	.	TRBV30	TGTGCCTGGAGCCTCCCGGGACTCACGTACCAAGAGACCCAGTACTTC	CAWSLPGLTYQETQYF
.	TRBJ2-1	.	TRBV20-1	TGCAGTTCTTTTAACATACCGAATGCGAATGAGCAGTTCTTC	CSSFNIPNANEQFF
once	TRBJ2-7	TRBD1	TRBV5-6	TGTGCCAGCAGCAGAACAGGGGCGGGCGAGCAGTACTTC	CASSRTGAGEQYF
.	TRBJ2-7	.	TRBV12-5	TGTGCTAGTGGCTCCCGGGCAGGGAGTGAGCAGTACTTC	CASGSRAGSEQYF
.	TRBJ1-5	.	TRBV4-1	TGCGCCAGCAGCCAAGGCCCAGAGGATCAGCCCCAGCATTTT	CASSQGPEDQPQHF
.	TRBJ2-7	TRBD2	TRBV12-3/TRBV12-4	TGTGCCAGCGGCACGACGGCGGGGGTTGAGCAGTACTTC	CASGTTAGVEQYF
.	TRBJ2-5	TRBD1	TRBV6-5	TGTGCCAGCAGCTTAGACAGGGAAGAGACCCAGTACTTC	CASSLDREETQYF
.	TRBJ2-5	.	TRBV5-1	TGCGCCAGCAGCTTGAGGCAAGAGACCCAGTACTTC	CASSLRQETQYF
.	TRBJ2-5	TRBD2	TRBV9	TGTGCCAGCAGCGCGACTAGCGGTGAAGAGACCCAGTACTTC	CASSATSGEETQYF
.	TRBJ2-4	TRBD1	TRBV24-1	TGTGCCACCAGTAGGGGGCGCGGGGCCAAAAACATTCAGTACTTC	CATSRGRGAKNIQYF
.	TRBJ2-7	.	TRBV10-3	TGTGCCATCGGGGAGAGGGGGGACTCCTACGAGCAGTACTTC	CAIGERGDSYEQYF
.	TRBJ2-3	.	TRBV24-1	TGTGCCACCAGTGAGCCCAAGAAGCGCAGCACAGATACGCAGTATTTT	CATSEPKKRSTDTQYF
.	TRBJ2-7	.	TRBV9	TGTGCCAGCAGCGTTGGACAGCCCTTTAGAGAGTACGAGCAGTACTTC	CASSVGQPFREYEQYF
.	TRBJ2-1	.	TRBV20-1	TGCAGTGCTAGAGTCTACAGGTCGAACTACAATGAGCAGTTCTTC	CSARVYRSNYNEQFF
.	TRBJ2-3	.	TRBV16	TGTGCCAGCAGCCAATTTATGATCGAGCAGTATTTT	CASSQFMIEQYF
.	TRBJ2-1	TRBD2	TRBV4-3	TGCGCCAGCAGCCAAGTACCAGCGGGGGGATATAATGAGCAGTTCTTC	CASSQVPAGGYNEQFF
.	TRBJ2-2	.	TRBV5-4	TGTGCCAGCAGCCGAACCTTAGACTTGAACACCGGGGAGCTGTTTTTT	CASSRTLDLNTGELFF
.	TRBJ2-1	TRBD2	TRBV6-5	TGTGCCAGCGGCGGGGGGGCCTACAATGAGCAGTTCTTC	CASGGGAYNEQFF
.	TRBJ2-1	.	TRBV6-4	TGTGCCAGCAGTGACTCTCCGGGGGCGGGCAATGAGCAGTTCTTC	CASSDSPGAGNEQFF
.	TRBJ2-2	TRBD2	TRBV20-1	TGCAGTGCTAGGAGGTTGACTAGCGGGGGGAACACCGGGGAGCTGTTTTTT	CSARRLTSGGNTGELFF
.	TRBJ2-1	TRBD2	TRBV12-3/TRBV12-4	TGTGCCAGCAGTCCCGGGACTAGCGATGAGCAGTTCTTC	CASSPGTSDEQFF
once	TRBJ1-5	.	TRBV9	TGTGCCAGCAGCGGCGGAATTAATCAGCCCCAGCATTTT	CASSGGINQPQHF
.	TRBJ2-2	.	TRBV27	TGTGCCAGCGGTGGGGTCGGGAACACCGGGGAGCTGTTTTTT	CASGGVGNTGELFF
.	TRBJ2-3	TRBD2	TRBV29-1	TGCAGCGTTGCAGCGGGGGGCATCACAGATACGCAGTATTTT	CSVAAGGITDTQYF
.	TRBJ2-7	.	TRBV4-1	TGCGCCAGCAGCCAAGATCACCGAGAACCCTTCTACGAGCAGTACTTC	CASSQDHREPFYEQYF
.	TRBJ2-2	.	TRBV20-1	TGCAGTGCTATAGAAGGGCGCAGGAACACCGGGGAGCTGTTTTTT	CSAIEGRRNTGELFF
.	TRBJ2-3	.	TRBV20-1	TGCAGTGCTAGAGATAGCTACACAGATACGCAGTATTTT	CSARDSYTDTQYF
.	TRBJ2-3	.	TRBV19	TGTGCCAGTAGACTAACTGCGCTTAGCACAGATACGCAGTATTTT	CASRLTALSTDTQYF
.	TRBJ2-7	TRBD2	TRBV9	TGTGCCAGCAGCGCGCCGGGGACTAGCGGGAACTACGAGCAGTACTTC	CASSAPGTSGNYEQYF
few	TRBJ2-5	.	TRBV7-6	TGTGCCAGCAGCCCCGGGACATTAAAAGAGACCCAGTACTTC	CASSPGTLKETQYF
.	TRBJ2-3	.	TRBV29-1	TGCAGCGTTGCTATGGGGGTCCATGACACAGATACGCAGTATTTT	CSVAMGVHDTDTQYF
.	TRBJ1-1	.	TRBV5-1	TGCGCCAGCAGCGAACTAGAGAACACTGAAGCTTTCTTT	CASSELENTEAFF
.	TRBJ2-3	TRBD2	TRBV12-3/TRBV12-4	TGTGCCAGCAGCCGGGAGGGCGGTTTGACGCAGTATTTT	CASSREGGLTQYF
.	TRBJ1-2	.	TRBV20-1	TGCAGTGCCCTGGAGGGTTCTCGAGGCTACACCTTC	CSALEGSRGYTF
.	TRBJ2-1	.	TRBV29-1	TGCAGCGTCCCTATCGGGGGACTTAGCTCCTACAATGAGCAGTTCTTC	CSVPIGGLSSYNEQFF
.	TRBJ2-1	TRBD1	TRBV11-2	TGTGCCAGCGGACAACAGGGGACCGATGAGCAGTTCTTC	CASGQQGTDEQFF
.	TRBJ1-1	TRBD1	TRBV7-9	TGTGCCAGCACCCAGCAGGGGGCTGCAGCGAACACTGAAGCTTTCTTT	CASTQQGAAANTEAFF